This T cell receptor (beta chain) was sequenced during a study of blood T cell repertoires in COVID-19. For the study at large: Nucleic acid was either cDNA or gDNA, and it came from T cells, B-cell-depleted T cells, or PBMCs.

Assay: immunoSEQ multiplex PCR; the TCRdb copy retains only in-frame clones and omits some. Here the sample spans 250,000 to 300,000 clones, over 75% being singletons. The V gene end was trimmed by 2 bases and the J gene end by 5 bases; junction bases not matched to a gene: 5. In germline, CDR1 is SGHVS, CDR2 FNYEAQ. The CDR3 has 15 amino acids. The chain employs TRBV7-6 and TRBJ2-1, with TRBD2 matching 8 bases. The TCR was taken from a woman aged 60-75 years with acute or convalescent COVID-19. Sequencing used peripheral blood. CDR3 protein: CASSLLGLVNNEQFF. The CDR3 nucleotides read TGTGCCAGCAGCTTATTGGGACTAGTTAACAATGAGCAGTTCTTC. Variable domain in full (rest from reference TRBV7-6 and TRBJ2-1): GAGVSQSPRYKVTKRGQDVALRCDPISGHVSLYWYRQALGQGPEFLTYFNYEAQQDKSGLPNDRFSAERPEGSISTLTIQRTEQRDSAMYRCASSLLGLVNNEQFFGPGTRLTVL.